Listed here is a single T cell receptor (beta chain). The data originate from a study of identical twins. Trimming shortened V by 7 bases and J by 6 bases, and 27 bases separated the two germline ends. CDR1 is MDHEN, CDR2 SYDVKM, per germline. This CDR3 is 17 amino acids long. TCRdb recomputed calls from the 5' RACE reads with MiXCR, one row per CDR3 protein. The data hold 650,000 to 800,000 distinct CDR3 sequences, with less than 10% observed a single time. The same data also contributed to another study, on yellow fever vaccine responses in identical twins.

V gene TRBV28 combines with J gene TRBJ1-1, with unresolved D. Sequencing used PBMCs. This clonotype was obtained from a woman aged 18-29 years in good health. CDR3 DNA sequence: TGTGCCAGCAACTTAAGACTGTCGATACCTAACATTCCTGAAGCTTTCTTT. Its protein is CASNLRLSIPNIPEAFF.